This T cell receptor (beta chain) emerged from a study of blood T cell repertoires in COVID-19. Study overall: COVID-19 samples from acute and convalescent phases originated in the United States, Italy and Spain. The cDNA or gDNA used as material had been derived from T cells, B-cell-depleted T cells, or PBMCs.

In the authors' methods: Amplifying reference gene primers gave estimates of nucleated cell counts. Sequencing used immunoSEQ multiplex PCR; TCRdb keeps in-frame clones, though not all of them. From that table come the V and J calls and clone size; the DNA was used to work out D and trimming. The sample shows about 190,000 clones, roughly 89% of them seen only once. J gave up 4 bases and V 4 bases, and 18 bases lay outside the gene matches. The CDR3 consists of 19 residues. Germline assignment: CDR1 SGHTA and CDR2 FQGTGA. The sequence was obtained from a man between 35 and 55 years old with acute or convalescent COVID-19. The sequenced sample consisted of peripheral blood. The chain carries TRBV7-3 and TRBJ1-1; the match to TRBD1 covers 10 bases. CDR3 sequence: CASSSSSETGGRWGTEAFF. The DNA of the CDR3 is TGTGCCAGCAGCTCGTCCTCCGAGACAGGGGGCCGATGGGGCACTGAAGCTTTCTTT.